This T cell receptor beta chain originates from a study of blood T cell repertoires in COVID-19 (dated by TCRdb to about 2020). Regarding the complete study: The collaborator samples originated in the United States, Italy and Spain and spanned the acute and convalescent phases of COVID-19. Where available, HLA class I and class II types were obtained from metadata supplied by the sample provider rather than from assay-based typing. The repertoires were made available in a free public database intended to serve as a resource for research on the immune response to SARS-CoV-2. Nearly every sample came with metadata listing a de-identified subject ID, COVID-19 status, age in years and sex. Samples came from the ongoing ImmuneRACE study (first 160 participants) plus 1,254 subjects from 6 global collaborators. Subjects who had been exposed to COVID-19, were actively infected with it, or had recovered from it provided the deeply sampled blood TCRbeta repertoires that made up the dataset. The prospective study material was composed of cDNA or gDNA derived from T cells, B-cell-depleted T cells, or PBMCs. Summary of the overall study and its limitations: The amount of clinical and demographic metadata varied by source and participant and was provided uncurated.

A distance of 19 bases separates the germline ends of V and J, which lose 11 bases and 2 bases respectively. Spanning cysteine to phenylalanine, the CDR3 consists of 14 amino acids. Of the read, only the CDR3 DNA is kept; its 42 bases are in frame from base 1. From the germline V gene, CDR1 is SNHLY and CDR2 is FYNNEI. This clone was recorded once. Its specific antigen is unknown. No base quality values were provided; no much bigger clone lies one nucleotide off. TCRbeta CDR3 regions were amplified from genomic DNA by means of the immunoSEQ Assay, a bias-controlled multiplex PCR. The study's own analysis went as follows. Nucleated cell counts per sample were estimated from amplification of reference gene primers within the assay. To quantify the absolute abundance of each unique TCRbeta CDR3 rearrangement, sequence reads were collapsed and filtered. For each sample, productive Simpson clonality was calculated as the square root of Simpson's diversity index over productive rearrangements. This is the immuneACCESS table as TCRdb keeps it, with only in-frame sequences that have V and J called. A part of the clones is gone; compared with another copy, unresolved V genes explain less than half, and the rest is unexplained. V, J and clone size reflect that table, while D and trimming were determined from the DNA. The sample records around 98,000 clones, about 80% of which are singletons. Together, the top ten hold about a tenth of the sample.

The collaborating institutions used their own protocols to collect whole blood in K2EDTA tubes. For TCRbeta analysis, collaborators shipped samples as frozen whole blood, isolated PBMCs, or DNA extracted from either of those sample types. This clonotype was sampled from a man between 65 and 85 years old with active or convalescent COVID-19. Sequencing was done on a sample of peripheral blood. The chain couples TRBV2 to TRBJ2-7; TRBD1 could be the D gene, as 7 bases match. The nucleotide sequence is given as TGTGCCTCCTTTGTTGGGGGGACAGCCTACGAGCAGTACTTC. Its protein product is CASFVGGTAYEQYF.